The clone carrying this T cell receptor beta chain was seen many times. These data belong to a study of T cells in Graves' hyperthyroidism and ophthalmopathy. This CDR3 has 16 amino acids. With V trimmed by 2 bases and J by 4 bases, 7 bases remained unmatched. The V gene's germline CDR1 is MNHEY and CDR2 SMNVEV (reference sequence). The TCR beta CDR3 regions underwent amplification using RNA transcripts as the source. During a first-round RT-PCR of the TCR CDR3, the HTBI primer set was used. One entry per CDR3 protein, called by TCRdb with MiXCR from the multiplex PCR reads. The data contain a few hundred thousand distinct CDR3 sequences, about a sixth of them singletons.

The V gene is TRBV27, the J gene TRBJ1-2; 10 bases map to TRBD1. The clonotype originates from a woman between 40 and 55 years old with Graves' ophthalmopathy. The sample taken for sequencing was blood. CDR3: CASSLRGQGLGYGYTF. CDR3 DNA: TGTGCCAGCAGTTTACGGGGACAGGGGCTAGGCTATGGCTACACCTTC.